This entry features one TCR beta chain sequence. What it binds is unknown. A junction end diverges from the germline sequence, so it may reflect a read error. This record belongs to a study of cytomegalovirus exposure and HLA in healthy donors. The PCR contained 60 Vbeta and 13 Jbeta primers. Sequencing was performed with immunoSEQ multiplex PCR; in TCRdb, only in-frame clones are kept and a portion is missing. The table lists some 250,000 clones, about 81% of them singletons. The CDR3 is made up of 15 amino acids. Germline-derived CDR1 and CDR2 are SEHNR and FQNEAQ (reference sequence). Study findings and constraints: The study reported that TCR beta sequences accurately predicted HLA-A and HLA-B alleles in most subjects. Using a false discovery rate of 0.05, a later analysis showed that approximately 17,000 TCR beta sequences were associated with HLA alleles.

The TCR originated in a woman aged 35 to 49 in good health and CMV-seropositive. The chain couples TRBV7-9 to TRBJ1-1; no reliable D call. Sequencing was done on a sample of PBMCs. CDR3 in DNA: TGTTCCAGCAGCCCTAAGGCCCGGGTCGACACTGAAGCTTTCTTT. Its translation is CSSSPKARVDTEAFF.